This is a list of T cell receptor beta chains from one sample in a study of shared T cell receptors in the human thymus. The repertoire was sequenced with immunoSEQ multiplex PCR; TCRdb's copy has only in-frame clones and lacks some. The repertoire has 630,000 or so clones, about 89% of them found once; the top ten carry 0.0094%. These data also formed part of another study, on human thymus T cells.

The specimen was thymocytes. The source is a boy in the first two years of life with a congenital heart defect. CDR3s include the opening cysteine and the closing phenylalanine or tryptophan. A D gene is named only where the DNA matches it firmly. For some rows the clone size is stated as once, few or many, or as a class when expanded; others skip it.

d_gene	v_gene	abundance	j_gene	CDR3aa	CDR3nt
-	TRBV20-1	-	TRBJ2-5	CSAMSETQYF	TGCAGTGCTATGTCGGAGACCCAGTACTTC
TRBD2	TRBV4-3	-	TRBJ2-5	CASSQEFMGLAPETQYF	TGCGCCAGCAGCCAAGAGTTCATGGGACTAGCGCCAGAGACCCAGTACTTC
TRBD1	TRBV5-1	-	TRBJ2-7	CASSSPGGPTYEQYF	TGCGCCAGCAGCAGCCCAGGGGGCCCAACCTACGAGCAGTACTTC
-	TRBV5-1	-	TRBJ2-2	CASSPTSPNTGELFF	TGCGCCAGCAGCCCTACTAGCCCGAACACCGGGGAGCTGTTTTTT
-	TRBV14	-	TRBJ2-3	CASSQGHRATDTQYF	TGTGCCAGCAGCCAAGGTCACAGGGCTACAGATACGCAGTATTTT
TRBD1	TRBV7-9	-	TRBJ1-2	CASSLDLRDREKSNYGYTF	TGTGCCAGCAGCTTAGACCTCCGGGACAGGGAAAAATCAAACTATGGCTACACCTTC
-	TRBV10-3	-	TRBJ1-3	CAISGPLASGNTIYF	TGTGCCATCAGTGGTCCTTTAGCCTCTGGAAACACCATATATTTT
TRBD2	TRBV5-6	-	TRBJ2-5	CASSLSPLAGGVFETQYF	TGTGCCAGCAGCTTGTCCCCCTTAGCGGGGGGGGTTTTCGAGACCCAGTACTTC
-	TRBV10-2	-	TRBJ2-7	CASSGDRSYEQYF	TGCGCCAGCAGTGGAGACAGATCCTACGAGCAGTACTTC
TRBD2	TRBV4-3	once	TRBJ2-1	CASSQDGQTGTTVFDEQFF	TGCGCCAGCAGCCAAGATGGTCAGACCGGGACTACGGTTTTCGATGAGCAGTTCTTC
TRBD2	TRBV7-2	once	TRBJ2-7	CASSLLRGTTPPYEQYF	TGTGCCAGCAGCCTCCTCCGTGGGACTACACCCCCCTACGAGCAGTACTTC
TRBD2	TRBV11-2	-	TRBJ2-7	CASSLGLAVTYEQYF	TGTGCCAGCAGCTTAGGACTAGCGGTCACCTACGAGCAGTACTTC
TRBD2	TRBV9	-	TRBJ2-3	CASSVNVAGEADTQYF	TGTGCCAGCAGCGTTAATGTAGCGGGAGAGGCAGATACGCAGTATTTT
-	TRBV15	-	TRBJ1-5	CATSDWESNQPQHF	TGTGCCACCAGTGATTGGGAGAGCAATCAGCCCCAGCATTTT
TRBD2	TRBV11-2	-	TRBJ2-7	CASSSSGRPSLSPYEQYF	TGTGCCAGCAGCTCTAGCGGGAGGCCCTCGCTTTCGCCCTACGAGCAGTACTTC
-	TRBV29-1	-	TRBJ2-3	CSVEEGLLGTQYF	TGCAGCGTTGAAGAGGGCCTGCTGGGTACGCAGTATTTT
-	TRBV6-5	-	TRBJ1-4	CASRVTARNEKLFF	TGTGCCAGCAGGGTGACAGCCCGTAATGAAAAACTGTTTTTT
TRBD2	TRBV6-5	-	TRBJ2-1	CASSYSTGLAYNEQFF	TGTGCCAGCAGTTACTCAACGGGACTAGCTTACAATGAGCAGTTCTTC
TRBD1	TRBV5-6	-	TRBJ2-5	CASSPRQGVVETQYF	TGTGCCAGCAGCCCGAGACAGGGGGTAGTTGAGACCCAGTACTTC
TRBD2	TRBV18	-	TRBJ2-7	CASSLQGTSGSFVDEQYF	TGTGCCAGCTCACTACAAGGGACTAGCGGGAGTTTCGTAGACGAGCAGTACTTC
-	TRBV25-1	-	TRBJ1-6	CASSDSRSPLHF	TGTGCCAGCAGTGATTCCCGTTCACCCCTCCACTTT
TRBD1	TRBV5-4	-	TRBJ1-6	CASSAPGQDNSPLHF	TGTGCCAGCAGCGCACCGGGACAGGATAATTCACCCCTCCACTTT
TRBD2	TRBV5-1	-	TRBJ2-7	CASSLGLAEAYEQYF	TGCGCCAGCAGCTTGGGACTAGCGGAAGCCTACGAGCAGTACTTC
-	TRBV19	-	TRBJ1-5	CASSKAPVHYSNQPQHF	TGTGCCAGTAGTAAGGCCCCCGTCCACTATAGCAATCAGCCCCAGCATTTT
TRBD2	TRBV11-2	-	TRBJ2-5	CASSLGGDQETQYF	TGTGCCAGCAGCTTGGGGGGGGACCAAGAGACCCAGTACTTC
-	TRBV6-6	few	TRBJ1-2	CASSDRDIWRYGYTF	TGTGCCAGCAGTGACCGGGACATCTGGCGATATGGCTACACCTTC
TRBD1	TRBV7-4	-	TRBJ1-1	CASRGQGPLNTEAFF	TGTGCCAGCAGAGGACAGGGCCCGCTGAACACTGAAGCTTTCTTT
-	TRBV5-4	-	TRBJ1-5	CASSQGVNQPQHF	TGTGCCAGCAGCCAGGGCGTCAATCAGCCCCAGCATTTT
TRBD1	TRBV19	once	TRBJ2-3	CASSSRTGGVTDTQYF	TGTGCCAGTAGTTCCAGGACAGGGGGCGTCACAGATACGCAGTATTTT
-	TRBV4-3	-	TRBJ2-3	CASSQDPSTDTQYF	TGCGCCAGCAGCCAAGATCCGTCTACAGATACGCAGTATTTT
-	TRBV7-2	-	TRBJ2-1	CASSVKMSSYNEQFF	TGTGCCAGCAGCGTCAAGATGAGCTCCTACAATGAGCAGTTCTTC
TRBD1	TRBV30	-	TRBJ1-2	CAWSPKGQGYGYTF	TGTGCCTGGAGTCCCAAGGGACAGGGGTACGGCTACACCTTC
TRBD2	TRBV6-6	once	TRBJ2-7	CASSTPGLAGTEQYF	TGTGCCAGCAGTACTCCGGGACTAGCGGGAACTGAGCAGTACTTC
-	TRBV19	-	TRBJ2-5	CASRGSWGETQYF	TGTGCCAGTAGGGGCAGCTGGGGCGAGACCCAGTACTTC
TRBD2	TRBV10-2	few	TRBJ2-7	CASSESLREAPNEQYF	TGCGCCAGCAGTGAGTCTTTGCGGGAGGCCCCCAACGAGCAGTACTTC
TRBD1	TRBV25-1	-	TRBJ1-2	CASRGQGSNYGYTF	TGTGCCAGCAGGGGACAGGGGAGTAACTATGGCTACACCTTC
TRBD1	TRBV5-6	-	TRBJ1-2	CASSQPIKGQDGPYGYTF	TGTGCCAGCAGCCAGCCGATAAAAGGACAGGACGGTCCTTATGGCTACACCTTC
-	TRBV25-1	-	TRBJ2-1	CASSSWIASSYNEQFF	TGTGCCAGCAGTAGTTGGATAGCAAGCTCCTACAATGAGCAGTTCTTC
-	TRBV18	-	TRBJ2-1	CASSPLTSSYNEQFF	TGTGCCAGCTCACCACTCACTAGCTCCTACAATGAGCAGTTCTTC
TRBD2	TRBV9	-	TRBJ2-5	CASSVATGREGQETQYF	TGTGCCAGCAGCGTAGCTACGGGGCGGGAGGGCCAAGAGACCCAGTACTTC
TRBD1	TRBV13	-	TRBJ2-4	CASSRKDRGGCSKNIQYF	TGTGCCAGCAGCCGAAAAGACAGGGGCGGTTGCAGCAAAAACATTCAGTACTTC
-	TRBV12-1	-	TRBJ1-4	CASSCGQGGPLEKLFF	TGTGCCAGCAGCTGTGGACAGGGGGGGCCTCTAGAAAAACTGTTTTTT
-	TRBV4-2	-	TRBJ2-7	CASSQGPGITYEQYF	TGTGCCAGCAGCCAAGGGCCAGGGATTACCTACGAGCAGTACTTC
-	TRBV5-5	-	TRBJ1-3	CASSSPRGVTGNTIYF	TGTGCCAGCAGCTCGCCCAGGGGAGTAACTGGAAACACCATATATTTT
TRBD1	TRBV4-3	-	TRBJ2-3	CASSRQGDRTDTQYF	TGCGCCAGCAGCCGACAGGGGGATCGCACAGATACGCAGTATTTT
TRBD2	TRBV4-3	-	TRBJ2-7	CASSQDLLAGSSYEQYF	TGCGCCAGCAGCCAAGATCTTCTAGCGGGTAGCTCCTACGAGCAGTACTTC
-	TRBV5-6	-	TRBJ1-1	CASSLPGLNTEAFF	TGTGCCAGCAGCTTGCCAGGATTGAACACTGAAGCTTTCTTT
-	TRBV15	once	TRBJ1-4	CATSREGGKRREKLFF	TGTGCCACCAGCAGAGAGGGGGGAAAAAGGAGAGAAAAACTGTTTTTT
-	TRBV29-1	-	TRBJ2-7	CSITIGADYEQYF	TGCAGCATAACGATTGGGGCCGACTACGAGCAGTACTTC
TRBD1	TRBV5-1	-	TRBJ1-2	CASSLGGTGQNRGYGYTF	TGCGCCAGCAGCTTGGGAGGGACAGGGCAAAACCGGGGCTATGGCTACACCTTC
-	TRBV28	-	TRBJ1-1	CASTYHGTEAFF	TGTGCCAGCACCTACCACGGCACTGAAGCTTTCTTT
TRBD1	TRBV6-1	-	TRBJ2-1	CASSEKVGTGNEQFF	TGTGCCAGCAGTGAAAAGGTCGGGACAGGGAATGAGCAGTTCTTC
TRBD1	TRBV15	-	TRBJ2-4	CATSSREGTDFKNIQYF	TGTGCCACCAGCAGCCGAGAGGGGACAGATTTCAAAAACATTCAGTACTTC
TRBD1	TRBV6-5	-	TRBJ2-7	CASSFTGGTAYEQYF	TGTGCCAGCAGTTTCACAGGGGGCACGGCGTACGAGCAGTACTTC
-	TRBV2	-	TRBJ2-5	CASSEASLQETQYF	TGTGCCAGCAGTGAAGCCTCCCTCCAAGAGACCCAGTACTTC
-	TRBV28	-	TRBJ1-6	CASRHPREGHNSPLHF	TGTGCCAGCAGACACCCCAGGGAGGGGCATAATTCACCCCTCCACTTT
-	TRBV10-2	-	TRBJ2-5	CASRAEETQYF	TGCGCCAGCAGAGCGGAAGAGACCCAGTACTTC
TRBD2	TRBV28	once	TRBJ2-2	CASSPPGQRERDTGELFF	TGTGCCAGCAGTCCCCCCGGTCAGCGGGAGAGGGACACCGGGGAGCTGTTTTTT
TRBD2	TRBV7-2	-	TRBJ2-5	CASSLPGLADQETQYF	TGTGCCAGCAGCTTACCGGGACTAGCGGATCAAGAGACCCAGTACTTC
-	TRBV6-6	-	TRBJ2-3	CASSYGLALADTQYF	TGTGCCAGCAGTTACGGTCTAGCGTTGGCAGATACGCAGTATTTT